This T cell receptor beta chain stems from a study of CD8 T cells in Susac syndrome. Random hexamers were used to reverse transcribe an amount of roughly 0.45 to 1 ug RNA. An immunoSEQ multiplex PCR generated amplified TCR beta CDR3 products spanning 54 Vbeta and 13 Jbeta. TCRdb re-analysed the immunoSEQ multiplex PCR reads in MiXCR, keeping a single row per CDR3 protein. The sample records 100,000 to 150,000 distinct CDR3 sequences, more than 90% being singletons. This clonotype was seen a single time. Negative isolation was used for CD8+ and CD4+ T cells and FACS enrichment for TEMRA cells. J lost 4 bases, V lost 5 bases, and 6 bases had no gene match. This CDR3 contains 15 residues. Germline V gene data show CDR1 as MNHEY and CDR2 as SMNVEV (reference sequence).

The chain has TRBV27 and TRBJ2-1, with 9 nucleotides matching TRBD2. The specimen was CD8+ T cells from PBMCs. This TCR derives from a human donor with Susac syndrome. The CDR3 sequence is CASSPLAGKYNEQFF. CDR3 DNA sequence: TGTGCCAGCAGTCCCCTAGCGGGAAAATACAATGAGCAGTTCTTC.